The clone carrying this TCR beta chain was recorded many times. The antigen remains undetermined. Individually, cDNA molecules had unique molecular identifiers attached to them. TCRdb redid the calling of the 5' RACE reads with MiXCR, one entry per CDR3 protein. This table holds over 50,000 distinct CDR3 sequences, over 10% found once. The length of the CDR3 is 16 residues. V trimming: 3 bases; J trimming: 3 bases; junction bases outside the gene matches: 7. This sample is part of a study of early T cells in non-severe SARS-CoV-2 infection. Study outcomes and limitations: The VDJdb matching leaned toward anti-spike CD8 responses and overlooked private and CD4 specificities.

The receptor was derived from an adult who was a healthcare worker with PCR-confirmed SARS-CoV-2 infection or an uninfected control (not recorded which). This rearrangement joins TRBV12-3 or TRBV12-4 to TRBJ1-4, with TRBD1 matching 7 bases. The sequencing input was whole blood. The DNA of the CDR3 is TGTGCCAGCAGTTTTGGACAGGCTCTTCCTAATGAAAAACTGTTTTTT. Its protein is CASSFGQALPNEKLFF.